What follows describes a single TCR beta chain. J lost 2 bases, V lost 6 bases, and 7 bases had no gene match. This CDR3 has 14 residues. Germline V lookup: CDR1 SQVTM, CDR2 ANQGSEA. Sequencing used immunoSEQ multiplex PCR; TCRdb keeps in-frame clones, though not all of them. The sample consists of over 55,000 clones, around 87% of them appearing once. The source of the sample is a study of technical replicates of blood from a handful of donors. The specimen sequenced was PBMCs. The chain carries TRBV29-1 and TRBJ2-7; 10 nucleotides line up with TRBD1. The receptor was isolated from a human donor in good health. Some clones in this sample may be carry-over from other donors' samples. This CDR3 is CSVSGQGSTYEQYF. CDR3 nucleotides: TGCAGCGTCTCGGGACAGGGGTCGACCTACGAGCAGTACTTC.